This T cell receptor (beta chain) was captured in a study of blood T cell repertoires in COVID-19. Study overall: The United States, Italy and Spain supplied acute and convalescent COVID-19 samples. PBMCs, B-cell-depleted T cells, or T cells provided the cDNA or gDNA that made up the material.

In the original analysis: Reference gene primers were amplified, and this amplification served to estimate nucleated cell counts. The table came from immunoSEQ multiplex PCR; TCRdb's copy has only in-frame clones and leaves some out. V, J and clone size are taken as reported in that table, and D and trimming were inferred from the DNA itself. This table holds more than 100,000 clones, around 92% found once. This CDR3 has 14 amino acids. The specimen sequenced was peripheral blood. This receptor was identified in a woman aged 55-69 years with acute or convalescent COVID-19. The V gene is TRBV21-1, the J gene TRBJ2-7; TRBD1, as called in the table, went unchecked against the DNA. TRBV21-1 is designated a pseudogene. The CDR3 protein is CASNQGAFSYEQYF. The CDR3 DNA is TGTGCCAGCAACCAGGGGGCTTTCTCCTACGAGCAGTACTTC.